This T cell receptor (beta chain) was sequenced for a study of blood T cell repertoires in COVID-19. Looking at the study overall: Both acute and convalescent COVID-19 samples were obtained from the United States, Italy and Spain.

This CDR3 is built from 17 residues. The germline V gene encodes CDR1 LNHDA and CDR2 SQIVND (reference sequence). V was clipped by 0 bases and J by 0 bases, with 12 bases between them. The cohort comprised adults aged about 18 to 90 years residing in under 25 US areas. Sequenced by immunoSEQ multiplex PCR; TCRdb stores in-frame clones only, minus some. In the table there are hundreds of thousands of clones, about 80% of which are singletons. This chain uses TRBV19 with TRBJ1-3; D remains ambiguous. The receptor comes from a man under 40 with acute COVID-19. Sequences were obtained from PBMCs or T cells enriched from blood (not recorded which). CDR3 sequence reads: CASSIDTSLSSGNTIYF. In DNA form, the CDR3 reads TGTGCCAGTAGTATAGATACGTCTCTCAGCTCTGGAAACACCATATATTTT.